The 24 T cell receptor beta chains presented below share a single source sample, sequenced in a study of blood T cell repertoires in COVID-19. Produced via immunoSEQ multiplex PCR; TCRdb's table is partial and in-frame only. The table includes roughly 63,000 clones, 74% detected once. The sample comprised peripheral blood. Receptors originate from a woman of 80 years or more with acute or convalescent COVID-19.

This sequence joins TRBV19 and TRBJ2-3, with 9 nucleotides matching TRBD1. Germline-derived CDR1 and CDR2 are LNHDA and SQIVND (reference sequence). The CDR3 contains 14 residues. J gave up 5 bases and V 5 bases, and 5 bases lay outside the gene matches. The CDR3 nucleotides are TGTGCCAGTAGTCTGGGACAGGGTGGAGATACGCAGTATTTT. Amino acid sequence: CASSLGQGGDTQYF.

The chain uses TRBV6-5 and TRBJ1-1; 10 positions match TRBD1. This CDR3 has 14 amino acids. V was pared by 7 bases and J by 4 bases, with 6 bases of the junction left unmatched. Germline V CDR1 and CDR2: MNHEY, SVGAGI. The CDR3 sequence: CASTMGDRGTEAFF. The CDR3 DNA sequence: TGTGCCAGCACTATGGGGGACAGGGGCACTGAAGCTTTCTTT.

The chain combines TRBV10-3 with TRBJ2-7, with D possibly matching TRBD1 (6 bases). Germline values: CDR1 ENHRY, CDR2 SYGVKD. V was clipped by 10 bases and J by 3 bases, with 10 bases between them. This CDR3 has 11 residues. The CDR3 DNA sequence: TGTGCCAGCGGACAGAACTACGAGCAGTACTTC. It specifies CASGQNYEQYF.

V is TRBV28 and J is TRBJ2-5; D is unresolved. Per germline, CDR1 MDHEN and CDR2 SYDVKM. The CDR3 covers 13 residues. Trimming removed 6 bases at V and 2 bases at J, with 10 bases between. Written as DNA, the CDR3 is TGTGCCAGCAGGGTAGACTGGCAAGAGACCCAGTACTTC. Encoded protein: CASRVDWQETQYF.

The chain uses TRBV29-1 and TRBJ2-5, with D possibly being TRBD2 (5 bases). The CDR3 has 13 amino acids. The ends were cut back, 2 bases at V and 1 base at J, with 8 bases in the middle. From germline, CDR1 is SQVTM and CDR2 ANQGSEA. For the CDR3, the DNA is TGCAGCGTTGAATCGGGGTTCCAAGAGACCCAGTACTTC. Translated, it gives CSVESGFQETQYF.

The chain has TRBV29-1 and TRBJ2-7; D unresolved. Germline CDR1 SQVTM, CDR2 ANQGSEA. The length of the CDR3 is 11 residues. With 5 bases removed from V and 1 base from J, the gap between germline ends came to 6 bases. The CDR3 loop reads CSVSLSYEQYF. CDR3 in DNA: TGCAGCGTTTCGTTGTCCTACGAGCAGTACTTC.

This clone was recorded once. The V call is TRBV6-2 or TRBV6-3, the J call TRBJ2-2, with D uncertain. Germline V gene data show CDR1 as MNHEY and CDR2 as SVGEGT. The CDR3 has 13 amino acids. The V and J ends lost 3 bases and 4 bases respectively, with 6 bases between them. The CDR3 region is CASSYLSTGELFF. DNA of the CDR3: TGTGCCAGCAGTTATCTAAGCACCGGGGAGCTGTTTTTT.

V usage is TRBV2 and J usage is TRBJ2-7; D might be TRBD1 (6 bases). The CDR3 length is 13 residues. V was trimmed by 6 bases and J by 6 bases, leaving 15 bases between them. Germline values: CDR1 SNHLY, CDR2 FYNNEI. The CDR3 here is CASRQGLKGEQYF. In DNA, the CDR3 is TGTGCCAGCAGACAGGGTCTTAAGGGCGAGCAGTACTTC.

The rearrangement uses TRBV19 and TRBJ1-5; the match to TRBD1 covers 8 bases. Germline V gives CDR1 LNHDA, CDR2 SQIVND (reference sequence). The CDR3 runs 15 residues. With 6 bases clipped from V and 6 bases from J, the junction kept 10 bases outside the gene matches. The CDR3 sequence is CASSLGQGVPQPQHF. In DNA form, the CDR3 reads TGTGCCAGTAGCCTCGGACAGGGAGTTCCTCAGCCCCAGCATTTT.

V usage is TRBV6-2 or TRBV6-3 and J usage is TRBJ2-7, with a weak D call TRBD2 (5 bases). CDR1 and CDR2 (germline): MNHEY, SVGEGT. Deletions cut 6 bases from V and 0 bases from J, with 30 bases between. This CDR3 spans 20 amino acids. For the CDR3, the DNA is TGTGCCAGCAGCGAAAACCCCACAAACCCTACTAGACACAACTCCTACGAGCAGTACTTC. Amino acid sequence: CASSENPTNPTRHNSYEQYF.

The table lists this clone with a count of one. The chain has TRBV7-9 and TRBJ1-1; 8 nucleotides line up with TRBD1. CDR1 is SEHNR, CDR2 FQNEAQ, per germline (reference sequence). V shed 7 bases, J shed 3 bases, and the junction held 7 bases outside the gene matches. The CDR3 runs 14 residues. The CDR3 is CASTPTGDYTEAFF. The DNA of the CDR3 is TGTGCCAGCACCCCGACAGGGGACTACACTGAAGCTTTCTTT.

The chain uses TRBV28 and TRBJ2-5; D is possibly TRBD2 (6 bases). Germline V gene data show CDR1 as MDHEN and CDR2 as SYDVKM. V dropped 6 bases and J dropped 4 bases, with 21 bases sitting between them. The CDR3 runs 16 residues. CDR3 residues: CASSPGLTRRGETQYF. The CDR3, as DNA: TGTGCCAGCAGCCCGGGACTCACCCGTAGGGGAGAGACCCAGTACTTC.

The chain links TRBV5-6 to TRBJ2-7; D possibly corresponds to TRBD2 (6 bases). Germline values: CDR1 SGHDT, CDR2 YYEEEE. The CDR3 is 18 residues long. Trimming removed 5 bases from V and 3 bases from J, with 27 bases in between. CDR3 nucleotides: TGTGCCAGCAGTTCCTCCGGGACTTGGGGGGAGATGCGCTACGAGCAGTACTTC. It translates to CASSSSGTWGEMRYEQYF.

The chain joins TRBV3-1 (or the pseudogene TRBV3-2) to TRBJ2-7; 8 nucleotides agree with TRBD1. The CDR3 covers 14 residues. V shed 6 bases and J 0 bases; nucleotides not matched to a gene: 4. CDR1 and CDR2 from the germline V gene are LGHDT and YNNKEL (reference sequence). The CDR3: CASRRTGSSYEQYF. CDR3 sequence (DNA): TGTGCCAGCAGACGGACAGGGAGCTCCTACGAGCAGTACTTC.

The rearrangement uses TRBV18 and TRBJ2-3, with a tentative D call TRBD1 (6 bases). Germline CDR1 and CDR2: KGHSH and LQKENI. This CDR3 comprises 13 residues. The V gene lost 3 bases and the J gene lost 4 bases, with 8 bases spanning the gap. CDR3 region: CASSPQGSDTQYF. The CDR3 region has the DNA TGTGCCAGCTCACCCCAGGGGTCAGATACGCAGTATTTT.

The CDR3 DNA follows: TGTGCCACCTCCGGGACAGGGGGTGGCAATCAGCCCCAGCATTTT. It is translated as CATSGTGGGNQPQHF. V and J are TRBV2 and TRBJ1-5; 11 bases match TRBD1. With 10 bases clipped from V and 2 bases from J, the junction kept 7 bases outside the gene matches. Germline loops: CDR1 SNHLY, CDR2 FYNNEI. The CDR3 has 15 residues.

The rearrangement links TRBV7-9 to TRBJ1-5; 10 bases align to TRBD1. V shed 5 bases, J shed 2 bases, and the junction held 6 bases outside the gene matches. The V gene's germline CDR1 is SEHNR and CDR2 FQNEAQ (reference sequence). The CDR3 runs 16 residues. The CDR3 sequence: CASSPTGGLGNQPQHF. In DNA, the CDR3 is TGTGCCAGCAGCCCGACAGGGGGCTTGGGCAATCAGCCCCAGCATTTT. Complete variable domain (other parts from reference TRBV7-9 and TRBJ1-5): DTGVSQNPRHKITKRGQNVTFRCDPISEHNRLYWYRQTLGQGPEFLTYFQNEAQLEKSRLLSDRFSAERPKGSFSTLEIQRTEQGDSAMYLCASSPTGGLGNQPQHFGDGTRLSIL.

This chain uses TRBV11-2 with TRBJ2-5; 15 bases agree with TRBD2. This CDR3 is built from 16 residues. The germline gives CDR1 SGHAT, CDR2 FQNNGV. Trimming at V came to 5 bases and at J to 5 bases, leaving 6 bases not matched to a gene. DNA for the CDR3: TGTGCCAGCAGCGCGGGACTAGCGGGAGGACACGAGACCCAGTACTTC. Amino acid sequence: CASSAGLAGGHETQYF.

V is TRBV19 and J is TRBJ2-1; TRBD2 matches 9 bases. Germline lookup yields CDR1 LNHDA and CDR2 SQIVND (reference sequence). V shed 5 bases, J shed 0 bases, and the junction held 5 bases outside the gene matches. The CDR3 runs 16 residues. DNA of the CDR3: TGTGCCAGTAGTTCCCGAGCGGGAGGCTCCTACAATGAGCAGTTCTTC. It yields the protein CASSSRAGGSYNEQFF.

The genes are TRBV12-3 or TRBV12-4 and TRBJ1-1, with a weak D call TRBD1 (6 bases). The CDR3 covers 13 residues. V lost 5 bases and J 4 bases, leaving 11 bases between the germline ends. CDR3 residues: CASSEGRGTEAFF. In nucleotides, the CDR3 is TGTGCCAGCAGTGAGGGCAGGGGCACTGAAGCTTTCTTT.

The CDR3 DNA follows: TGTGCCAGCAGTTTTAGTAACACCATATATTTT. Amino acids: CASSFSNTIYF. The rearrangement joins TRBV12-3 or TRBV12-4 to TRBJ1-3; D gene uncertain. This CDR3 has 11 residues. The V gene lost 3 bases and the J gene lost 7 bases, with 4 bases spanning the gap.

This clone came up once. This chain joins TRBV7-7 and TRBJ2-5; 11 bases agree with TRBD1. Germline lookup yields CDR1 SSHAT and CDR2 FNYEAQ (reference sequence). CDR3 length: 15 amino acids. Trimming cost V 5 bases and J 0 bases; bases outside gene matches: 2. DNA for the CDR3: TGTGCCAGCAGCAGGGACAGGGGGGACCAAGAGACCCAGTACTTC. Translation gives CASSRDRGDQETQYF.

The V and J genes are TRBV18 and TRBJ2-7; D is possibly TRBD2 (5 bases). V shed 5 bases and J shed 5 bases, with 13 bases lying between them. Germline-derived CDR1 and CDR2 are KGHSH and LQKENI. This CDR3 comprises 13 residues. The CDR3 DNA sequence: TGTGCCAGCTCAGGTAGGGAGTCCGACGAGCAGTACTTC. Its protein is CASSGRESDEQYF.

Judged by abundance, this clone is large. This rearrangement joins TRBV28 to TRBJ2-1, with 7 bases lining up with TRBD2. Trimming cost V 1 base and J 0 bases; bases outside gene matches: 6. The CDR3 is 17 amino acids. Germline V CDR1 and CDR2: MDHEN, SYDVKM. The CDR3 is CASSLYLAASSYNEQFF. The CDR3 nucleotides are TGTGCCAGCAGTTTATATCTAGCGGCAAGCTCCTACAATGAGCAGTTCTTC.